Following are 12 T cell receptor beta chains from one sample sequenced in a study of cytomegalovirus exposure and HLA in healthy donors. PCR involved 60 Vbeta and 13 Jbeta primers. The assay was immunoSEQ multiplex PCR, and TCRdb's table has in-frame clones only and misses some. The sample table includes approximately 70,000 clones. The specimen was PBMCs. Receptors were obtained from a woman in her twenties or thirties in good health and CMV-seronegative.

The chain joins TRBV4-1 to TRBJ2-2; a possible D gene is TRBD1 (5 bases). V lost 1 base to trimming and J lost 1 base, with 10 bases between them. The CDR3 is made up of 16 amino acids. Germline V gives CDR1 MGHRA, CDR2 YSYEKL. CDR3 region: CASSQVMTVNTGELFF. Written as DNA, the CDR3 is TGCGCCAGCAGCCAAGTTATGACAGTGAACACCGGGGAGCTGTTTTTT.

The chain joins TRBV9 to TRBJ2-7, with D perhaps matching TRBD1 (5 bases). Germline CDR1 and CDR2: SGDLS and YYNGEE. The CDR3 has 13 residues. V was cut by 3 bases and J by 3 bases, with 10 bases left in between. The CDR3 DNA sequence: TGTGCCAGCAGCGCCCCCCAGGGCTACGAGCAGTACTTC. It specifies CASSAPQGYEQYF. Full variable domain (remainder filled in from reference TRBV9 and TRBJ2-7): DSGVTQTPKHLITATGQRVTLRCSPRSGDLSVYWYQQSLDQGLQFLIQYYNGEERAKGNILERFSAQQFPDLHSELNLSSLELGDSALYFCASSAPQGYEQYFGPGTRLTVT.

This sequence joins TRBV7-9 and TRBJ1-1; D ambiguous. Germline CDR1 is SEHNR and CDR2 is FQNEAQ (reference sequence). The CDR3 length is 15 residues. Trimming left V 4 bases short and J 7 bases short, with 19 bases between. The CDR3 DNA is TGTGCCAGCAGCTCCGCCAGGCAGATCAGGAATGAAGCTTTCTTT. Its protein product is CASSSARQIRNEAFF.

V is TRBV27 and J is TRBJ2-7, with D possibly being TRBD2 (6 bases). The V end was cut by 3 bases, the J end by 2 bases, with 14 bases between. Germline CDR1 reads MNHEY; CDR2 reads SMNVEV (reference sequence). The length of the CDR3 is 15 residues. DNA of the CDR3: TGTGCCAGCAGTTTTGGCCTAGCGATTGCCTACGAGCAGTACTTC. Protein product: CASSFGLAIAYEQYF.

The chain joins TRBV6-1 to TRBJ2-5; 14 bases agree with TRBD2. Matching the DNA end better, TRBJ2-7 makes the J call doubtful. Germline CDR1 and CDR2: MNHNS and SASEGT. This CDR3 spans 15 amino acids. CDR3 residues: CASSATSGGAYEQYF. In DNA form, the CDR3 reads TGTGCCAGCAGCGCGACTAGCGGGGGGGCCTACGAGCAGTACTTC.

CDR3 residues: CASSPTSSGTYEQYF. The DNA of the CDR3 is TGTGCCAGCAGTCCAACTAGCTCGGGGACGTACGAGCAGTACTTC. The J gene is TRBJ2-7, the V gene TRBV6-5, with D maybe TRBD2 (6 bases). Trimming took 5 bases from V and 4 from J, leaving 18 bases between them. Germline assignment: CDR1 MNHEY and CDR2 SVGAGI. The CDR3 has 15 residues.

The chain uses TRBV7-3 and TRBJ2-7; 9 bases agree with TRBD1. The CDR3 sequence is 15 residues long. Germline-derived CDR1 and CDR2 are SGHTA and FQGTGA. Trimming removed 5 bases from V and 7 bases from J; junction bases left unmatched: 12. Written as DNA, the CDR3 is TGTGCCAGCAGCCCCGGGACAGGGCTTTATGGGGAGCAGTACTTC. This encodes CASSPGTGLYGEQYF.

The V call is TRBV27, the J call TRBJ2-1; 12 nucleotides match TRBD2. This CDR3 comprises 20 residues. Germline V gives CDR1 MNHEY, CDR2 SMNVEV (reference sequence). J lost 6 bases, V lost 2 bases, and 17 bases had no gene match. The CDR3 sequence: CASSLKMASGGAKSINEQFF. The CDR3 DNA follows: TGTGCCAGCAGTTTAAAAATGGCTAGCGGGGGGGCCAAGTCGATCAATGAGCAGTTCTTC.

This chain joins TRBV9 and TRBJ2-5; 15 nucleotides line up with TRBD2. Per germline, CDR1 SGDLS and CDR2 YYNGEE. The CDR3 covers 20 residues. Trimming cost V 2 bases and J 1 base; bases outside gene matches: 12. CDR3 region: CASSVQPPGLAGGPQETQYF. As DNA, the CDR3 is TGTGCCAGCAGCGTCCAACCTCCGGGACTAGCGGGGGGCCCCCAAGAGACCCAGTACTTC.

The chain recombines TRBV30 with TRBJ1-5; 7 nucleotides line up with TRBD1. Germline V lookup: CDR1 GTSNPN, CDR2 SVGIG (reference sequence). The CDR3 extends over 14 amino acids. With V trimmed by 0 bases and J by 10 bases, 9 bases remained unmatched. CDR3 DNA: TGTGCCTGGAGTGTACAAGAGGGGGCCAGTCCCCAGCATTTT. This translates into CAWSVQEGASPQHF.

The CDR3 region is CASSPRVGMNTEAFF. DNA of the CDR3: TGTGCCAGCAGCCCCCGGGTAGGCATGAACACTGAAGCTTTCTTT. The rearrangement links TRBV9 to TRBJ1-1; no clear D gene. Germline V gives CDR1 SGDLS, CDR2 YYNGEE. Trimming stripped 4 bases from V and 0 bases from J, with 13 bases between. There are 15 residues in the CDR3.

The genes are TRBV18 and TRBJ2-1; D may be TRBD2 (6 bases). The germline CDR1 and CDR2 sequences are KGHSH and LQKENI. V lost 5 bases and J 5 bases, leaving 25 bases between the germline ends. CDR3 length: 18 amino acids. CDR3 DNA sequence: TGTGCCAGCTCATCCTTCGTAACATTGGGGGGAACCGACAATGAGCAGTTCTTC. It translates to CASSSFVTLGGTDNEQFF. Looking up the rest from reference TRBV18 and TRBJ2-1 gives the full variable domain: NAGVMQNPRHLVRRRGQEARLRCSPMKGHSHVYWYRQLPEEGLKFMVYLQKENIIDESGMPKERFSAEFPKEGPSILRIQQVVRGDSAAYFCASSSFVTLGGTDNEQFFGPGTRLTVL.